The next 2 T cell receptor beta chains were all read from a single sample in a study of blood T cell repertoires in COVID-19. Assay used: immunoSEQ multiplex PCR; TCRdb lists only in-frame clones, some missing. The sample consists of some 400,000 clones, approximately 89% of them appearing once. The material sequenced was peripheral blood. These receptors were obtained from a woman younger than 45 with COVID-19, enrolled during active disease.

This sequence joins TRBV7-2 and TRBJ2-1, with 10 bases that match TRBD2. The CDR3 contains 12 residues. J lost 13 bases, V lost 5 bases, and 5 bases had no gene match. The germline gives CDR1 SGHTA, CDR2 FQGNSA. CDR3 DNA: TGTGCCAGCAGCACGAGACTAGCGGGTCAGTTCTTC. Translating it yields CASSTRLAGQFF.

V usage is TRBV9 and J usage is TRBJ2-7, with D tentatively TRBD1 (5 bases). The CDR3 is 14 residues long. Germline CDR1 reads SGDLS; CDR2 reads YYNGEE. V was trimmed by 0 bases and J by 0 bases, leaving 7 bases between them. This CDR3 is CASSVGDSSYEQYF. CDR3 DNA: TGTGCCAGCAGCGTAGGTGACAGCTCCTACGAGCAGTACTTC.